One and the same sample provided the 8 T cell receptor beta chains below, sequenced in a study of response to subunit inactivated influenza vaccine. TCRdb recomputed calls from the RT-PCR reads with MiXCR, one row per CDR3 protein. The profile covers about 190,000 distinct CDR3 sequences, with under 15% appearing a single time and roughly 26% taken by the ten largest. This specimen was CD8+ T cells sorted from PBMCs, taken roughly 5 days after vaccination. All receptors derive from a man aged 50 or older who received an inactivated influenza vaccine.

This clonotype was picked up a small number of times. V is TRBV29-1 and J is TRBJ1-2, with TRBD1 as a possible D gene (5 bases). The CDR3 sequence is 13 residues long. V lost 3 bases to trimming and J lost 5 bases, with 13 bases between them. In germline, CDR1 is SQVTM, CDR2 ANQGSEA. The CDR3 DNA is TGCAGCGTTGAGGAGGGGCTCGAATATGGCTACACCTTC. Residues: CSVEEGLEYGYTF.

The V call is TRBV19, the J call TRBJ1-5; TRBD1 is a possible D gene (5 bases). Trimming took off 3 bases at V and 9 bases at J, with 12 bases between the two ends. Germline values: CDR1 LNHDA, CDR2 SQIVND (reference sequence). This CDR3 has 13 residues. CDR3 nucleotides: TGTGCCAGTAGTATCAGCACTGGGGGGCCCCAGCATTTT. This codes for CASSISTGGPQHF.

In this sample, this clonotype turned up many times. V gene TRBV3-1 combines with J gene TRBJ2-7; tentative D call: TRBD1 (6 bases). The length of the CDR3 is 12 residues. V was clipped by 5 bases and J by 3 bases, with 8 bases between them. CDR1 LGHDT and CDR2 YNNKEL come from the germline V gene (reference sequence). The CDR3 here is CASSADSYEQYF. The DNA for the CDR3 is TGTGCCAGCAGCGCGGACAGCTACGAGCAGTACTTC.

The rearrangement uses TRBV28 and TRBJ2-7; D is possibly TRBD2 (5 bases). V was shortened by 7 bases and J by 3 bases, with 16 bases between the two germline ends. The CDR3 sequence is 14 residues long. Germline V gives CDR1 MDHEN, CDR2 SYDVKM. Here the CDR3 DNA reads TGTGCCAGCACCCAGGAACTAGGCCTCTACGAGCAGTACTTC. Translation: CASTQELGLYEQYF.

For the CDR3, the DNA is TGCGCCAGCAGCGACGGAGCGGGGGGGCCGGGTGAGCAGTTCTTC. Translation gives CASSDGAGGPGEQFF. This rearrangement joins TRBV4-3 to TRBJ2-1; TRBD2 matches 10 bases. Germline CDR1 is LGHNA and CDR2 is YSLEER. The junction had 10 bases not matched to a gene; V was cut back by 5 bases and J by 9 bases. The CDR3 consists of 15 residues.

In its sample, this clonotype was seen a few times. This chain uses TRBV4-1 with TRBJ2-2; no reliable D call. The CDR3 sequence is 17 residues long. Trimming removed 0 bases at V and 0 bases at J, with 11 bases between. Germline assignment: CDR1 MGHRA and CDR2 YSYEKL. CDR3 amino acids: CASSQDWAPANTGELFF. In DNA, the CDR3 is TGCGCCAGCAGCCAAGATTGGGCACCCGCGAACACCGGGGAGCTGTTTTTT.

The V call is TRBV4-3, the J call TRBJ2-1, with D tentatively TRBD2 (5 bases). Germline CDR1 is LGHNA and CDR2 is YSLEER. V shed 0 bases and J shed 6 bases, with 15 bases lying between them. The CDR3 loop spans 16 amino acids. CDR3: CASSQDDWTPSNEQFF. CDR3 coding DNA: TGCGCCAGCAGCCAAGACGATTGGACTCCTAGCAATGAGCAGTTCTTC.

Points on this clonotype: The conserved final phenylalanine or tryptophan is absent from the CDR3, which likely points to a read error. The limits of the CDR3 on the DNA are not certain, so only TCRdb's listed CDR3 is given. J is TRBJ2-1 and V is TRBV15; TRBD2, the table's D call, lacks a check against the DNA. Per germline, CDR1 LNHNV and CDR2 YYDKDF (reference sequence). The CDR3 is 14 amino acids in total, end residues counted. The CDR3 reads CATSRDIGRGQLKL.